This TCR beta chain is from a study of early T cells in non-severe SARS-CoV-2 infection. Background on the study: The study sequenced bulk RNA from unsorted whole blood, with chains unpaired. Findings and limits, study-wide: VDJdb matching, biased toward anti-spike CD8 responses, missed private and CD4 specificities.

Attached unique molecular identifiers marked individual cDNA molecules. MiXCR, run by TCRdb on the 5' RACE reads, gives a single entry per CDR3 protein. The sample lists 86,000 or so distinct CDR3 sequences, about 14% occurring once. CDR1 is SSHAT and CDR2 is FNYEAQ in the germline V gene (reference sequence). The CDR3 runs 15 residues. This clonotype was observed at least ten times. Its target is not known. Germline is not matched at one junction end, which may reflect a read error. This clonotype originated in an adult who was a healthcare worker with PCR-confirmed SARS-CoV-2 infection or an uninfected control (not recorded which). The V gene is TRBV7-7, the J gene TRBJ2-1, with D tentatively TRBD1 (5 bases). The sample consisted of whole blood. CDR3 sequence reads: CASSPAQGSYNEQFF. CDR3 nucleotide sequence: TGTGCTAGCAGCCCGGCCCAGGGCTCCTACAATGAGCAGTTCTTC.